Below, one T cell receptor (beta chain) is given with its context. The CDR3 covers 16 residues. V lost 1 base to trimming and J lost 2 bases, with 15 bases between them. The germline gives CDR1 SGHRS, CDR2 YFSETQ. The table came from immunoSEQ multiplex PCR; TCRdb's copy has only in-frame clones and leaves some out. The sample records 40,000 to 55,000 clones, 65% to 85% being singletons. This entry comes from a study of blood T cell repertoires in COVID-19. The genes are TRBV5-1 and TRBJ1-1; D gene unclear. Sequences were obtained from peripheral blood. This receptor was identified in a man aged 45 to 65 with active COVID-19. The CDR3 is CASSLKERAGNTEAFF. DNA of the CDR3: TGCGCCAGCAGCTTGAAGGAGAGGGCTGGAAACACTGAAGCTTTCTTT.